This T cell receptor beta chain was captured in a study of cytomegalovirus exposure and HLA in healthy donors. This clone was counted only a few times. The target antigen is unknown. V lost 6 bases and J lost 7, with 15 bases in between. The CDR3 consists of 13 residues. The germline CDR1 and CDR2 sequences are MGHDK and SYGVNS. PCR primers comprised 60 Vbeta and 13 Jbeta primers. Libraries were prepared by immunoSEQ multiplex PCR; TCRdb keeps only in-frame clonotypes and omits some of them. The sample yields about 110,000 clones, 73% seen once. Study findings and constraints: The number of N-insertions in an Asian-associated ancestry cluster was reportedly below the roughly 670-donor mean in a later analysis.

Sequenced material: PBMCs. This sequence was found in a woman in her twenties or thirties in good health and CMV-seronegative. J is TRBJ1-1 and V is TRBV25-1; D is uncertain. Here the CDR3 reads CASSPPGRGEAFF. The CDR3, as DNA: TGTGCCAGCAGCCCACCCGGGCGGGGTGAAGCTTTCTTT.